Listed here are 7 T cell receptor beta chains from one sample, sequenced in a study of blood T cells in healthy people across ages. The authors ran a second PCR of about 7 to 12 cycles using a sample-barcoded 5' primer and a J-beta primer mix. TCRdb itself ran the 5' RACE reads through MiXCR, one entry per CDR3 protein. The sample shows some 560,000 distinct CDR3 sequences, about 29% of them seen only once. This sample also appeared in a second study, on T cells of mothers and their children.

Sequencing input: blood. Every receptor here comes from a boy between 2 and 15 years old in good health.

This clonotype was counted between two and nine times. The chain carries TRBV24-1 and TRBJ2-1, with D possibly TRBD2 on 5 matching bases. The CDR3 has 14 amino acids. Germline assignment: CDR1 KGHDR and CDR2 SFDVKD. V was cut by 6 bases and J by 5 bases, with 13 bases left in between. CDR3 protein: CATSPRGPHNEQFF. In nucleotides, the CDR3 is TGTGCCACCAGTCCGCGAGGGCCCCACAATGAGCAGTTCTTC.

This clonotype was counted between two and nine times. The chain combines TRBV21-1 with TRBJ2-5; TRBD1, the D gene given by the table, was not confirmed from the DNA. TRBV21-1 is an annotated pseudogene. This CDR3 spans 16 amino acids. This CDR3 is CASSKEGARGLETQYF. CDR3 DNA: TGTGCCAGCAGCAAAGAGGGGGCCAGAGGGTTAGAGACCCAGTACTTC.

This clonotype was detected a few times. The V and J genes are TRBV11-2 and TRBJ2-5; 7 nucleotides align to TRBD2. This CDR3 has 17 residues. Looked up from germline, CDR1 is SGHAT and CDR2 is FQNNGV. V was clipped by 2 bases and J by 1 base; unmatched bases: 10. CDR3 region: CASSLNALGGIQETQYF. In DNA form, the CDR3 reads TGTGCCAGCAGCTTAAACGCGCTGGGGGGGATCCAAGAGACCCAGTACTTC.

In its sample, this clonotype was seen a few times. This rearrangement joins TRBV7-8 to TRBJ2-1; possibly TRBD2 for D (6 bases). Trimming left V 4 bases short and J 4 bases short, with 14 bases between. This CDR3 contains 15 residues. The germline gives CDR1 SGHVS, CDR2 FQNEAQ. The CDR3 loop reads CASSSTRGSYNEQFF. The CDR3 DNA is TGTGCCAGCAGCTCGACTAGAGGGTCATACAATGAGCAGTTCTTC.

The chain combines TRBV10-3 with TRBJ1-2, with 8 bases lining up with TRBD1. CDR1 and CDR2 from the germline V gene are ENHRY and SYGVKD. The CDR3 totals 15 residues. J was trimmed by 5 bases and V by 5 bases; bases with no gene match: 10. In DNA, the CDR3 is TGTGCCATCAGTCAGACAGGGGTCCTTAAGTATGGCTACACCTTC. Translation: CAISQTGVLKYGYTF.

This clonotype came up many times. V is TRBV6-5 and J is TRBJ1-2; 7 bases line up with TRBD1. From germline, CDR1 is MNHEY and CDR2 SVGAGI. V trimming: 5 bases; J trimming: 3 bases; junction bases outside the gene matches: 12. The CDR3 contains 16 residues. CDR3 coding DNA: TGTGCCAGCAGTGAGTCCACAGGGGCGGGGTACTATGGCTACACCTTC. As protein: CASSESTGAGYYGYTF.

A word on this clonotype: At one boundary the junction diverges from the germline segment, which might be a read error. The genes are TRBV4-3 and TRBJ2-4; TRBD1 aligns across 7 bases. From germline, CDR1 is LGHNA and CDR2 YSLEER. The CDR3 runs to 16 residues. CDR3 DNA: TGCGCCAGCAGCCATTCGCGACAGGGAACCAAAACCATTCAGTACTTC. Its translation is CASSHSRQGTKTIQYF.